The source of this T cell receptor beta chain is a study of T cell repertoires in cytomegalovirus infection. Study conclusions and caveats: Dominating the ex vivo response were HLA-C-restricted CMV-specific TCR beta clonotypes.

About this clonotype: Its specificity is unknown.

TCRdb re-derived calls from the reads in MiXCR, one entry per CDR3 protein. The sample records around 550,000 distinct CDR3 sequences, about 30% being singletons. V gave up 6 bases and J gave up 2 bases, with 14 bases separating them. The V gene's germline CDR1 is MNHEY and CDR2 SVGAGI. The CDR3 consists of 15 residues. This sequence was found in a human donor in good health (CMV status not recorded). Some clones in this sample may be carry-over from other donors' samples. The sample comprised PBMCs. The V and J genes are TRBV6-5 and TRBJ1-5; D possibly corresponds to TRBD1 (6 bases). The CDR3, as DNA: TGTGCCAGCAGCCTACAGGGTTTTGGCAATCAGCCCCAGCATTTT. This encodes CASSLQGFGNQPQHF.